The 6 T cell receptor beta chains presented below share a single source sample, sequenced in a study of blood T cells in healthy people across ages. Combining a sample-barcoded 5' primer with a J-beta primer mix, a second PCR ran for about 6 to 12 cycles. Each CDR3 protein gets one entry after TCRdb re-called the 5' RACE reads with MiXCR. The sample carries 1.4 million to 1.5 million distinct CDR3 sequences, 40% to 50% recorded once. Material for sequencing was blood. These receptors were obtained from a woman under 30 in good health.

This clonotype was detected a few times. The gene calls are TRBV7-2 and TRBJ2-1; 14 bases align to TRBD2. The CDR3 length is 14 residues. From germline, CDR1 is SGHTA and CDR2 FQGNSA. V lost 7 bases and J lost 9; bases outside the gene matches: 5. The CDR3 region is CASTSTSGRGEQFF. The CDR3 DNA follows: TGTGCCAGCACCTCGACTAGCGGGAGGGGTGAGCAGTTCTTC.

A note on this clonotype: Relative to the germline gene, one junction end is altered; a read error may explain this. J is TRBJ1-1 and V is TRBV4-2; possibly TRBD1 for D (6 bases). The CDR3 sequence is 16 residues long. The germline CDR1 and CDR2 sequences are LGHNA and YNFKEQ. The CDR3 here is CASGQVTGLVNTEAFF. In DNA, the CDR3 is TGTGCCAGCGGCCAAGTAACAGGGCTGGTGAACACTGAAGCTTTCTTT.

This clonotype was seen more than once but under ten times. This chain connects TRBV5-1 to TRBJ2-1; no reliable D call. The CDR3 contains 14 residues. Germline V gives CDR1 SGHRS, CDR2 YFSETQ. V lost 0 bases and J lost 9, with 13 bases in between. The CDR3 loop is CASSLEGLWGEQFF. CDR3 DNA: TGCGCCAGCAGCTTGGAGGGCTTGTGGGGTGAGCAGTTCTTC.

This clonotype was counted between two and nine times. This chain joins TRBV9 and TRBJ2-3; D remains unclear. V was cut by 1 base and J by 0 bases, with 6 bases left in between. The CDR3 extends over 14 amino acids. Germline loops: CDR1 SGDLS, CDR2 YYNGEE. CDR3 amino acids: CASSVSASTDTQYF. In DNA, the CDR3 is TGTGCCAGCAGCGTAAGCGCCAGCACAGATACGCAGTATTTT.

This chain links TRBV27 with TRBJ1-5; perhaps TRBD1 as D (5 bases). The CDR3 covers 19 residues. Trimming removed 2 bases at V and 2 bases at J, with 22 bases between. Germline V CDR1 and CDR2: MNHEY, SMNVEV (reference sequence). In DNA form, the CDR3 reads TGTGCCAGCAGTTTAGGGTTTGGGGAGAGGGGCCGAGGCAATCAGCCCCAGCATTTT. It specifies CASSLGFGERGRGNQPQHF.

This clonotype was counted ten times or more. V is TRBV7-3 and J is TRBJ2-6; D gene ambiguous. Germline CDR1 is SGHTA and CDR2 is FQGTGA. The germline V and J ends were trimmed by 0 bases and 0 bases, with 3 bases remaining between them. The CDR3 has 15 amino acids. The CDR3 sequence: CASSLTGSGANVLTF. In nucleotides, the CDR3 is TGTGCCAGCAGCTTAACTGGCTCTGGGGCCAACGTCCTGACTTTC.